This entry is about one TCR beta chain. The sample comes from a study of blood T cell repertoires in COVID-19. Germline CDR1 is SQVTM and CDR2 is ANQGSEA. This CDR3 contains 13 residues. V shed 4 bases, J shed 9 bases, and the junction held 9 bases outside the gene matches. Sequencing used immunoSEQ multiplex PCR; TCRdb keeps in-frame clones, though not all of them. The table lists approximately 150,000 clones, under 90% of them singletons. The chain combines TRBV29-1 with TRBJ1-1; TRBD1 aligns across 9 bases. The receptor comes from a human donor in a cohort sampled during active COVID-19. The sequencing input was peripheral blood. The CDR3 coding sequence is TGCAGCGTTGGTTTAGGGACAGGGACTAAAGCTTTCTTT. It specifies CSVGLGTGTKAFF.